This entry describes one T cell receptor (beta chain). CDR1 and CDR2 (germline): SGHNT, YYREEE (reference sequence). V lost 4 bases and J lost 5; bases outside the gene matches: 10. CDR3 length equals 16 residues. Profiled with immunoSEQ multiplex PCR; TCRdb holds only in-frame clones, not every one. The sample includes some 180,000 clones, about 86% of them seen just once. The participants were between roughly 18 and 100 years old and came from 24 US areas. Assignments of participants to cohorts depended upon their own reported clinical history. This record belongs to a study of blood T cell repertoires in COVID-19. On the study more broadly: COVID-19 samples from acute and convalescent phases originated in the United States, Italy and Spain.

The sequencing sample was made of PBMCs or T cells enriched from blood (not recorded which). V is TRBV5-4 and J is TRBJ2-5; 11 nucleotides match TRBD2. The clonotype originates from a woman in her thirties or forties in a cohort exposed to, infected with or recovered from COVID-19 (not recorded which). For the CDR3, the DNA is TGTGCCAGCAGCCTTAGCGGGGGGGCCCTTTCGGAGACCCAGTACTTC. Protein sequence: CASSLSGGALSETQYF.